Below, 11 T cell receptor beta chains from the same sample are listed, as sequenced in a study of T cell repertoires in cytomegalovirus infection (dated by TCRdb to the late 2010s). Their recognized antigens are unknown. Sequencing took place on an Illumina HiSeq 1500. TCRdb's own reprocessing of the public reads used fastp at Q25 and MiXCR and kept productive beta chains. Each entry is one CDR3 protein sequence, shown with its most common DNA and genes. The sample table records about 890,000 distinct CDR3 sequences; under 40% of these occur just once. Around 15% of the sample goes to the ten largest clones. The treatment or condition label, read with the paper, signifies: in vitro stimulation with specific CMV peptide epitopes to enrich CMV-specific T cells. This sample comprised cultured CD8+ T cells from PBMCs, obtained from culture after CMV antigen stimulation. These receptor sequences come from a human donor in good health (CMV status not recorded). Some clones in this sample may be carry-over from other donors' samples.

V and J are TRBV12-3 or TRBV12-4 and TRBJ2-1; unclear D gene. The CDR3 extends over 13 amino acids. Trimming pared 2 bases from V and 7 bases from J, leaving 9 bases between. The CDR3 region has the DNA TGTGCCAGCAGTTTAAGTCCCAGGAATGAGCAGTTCTTC. Its protein product is CASSLSPRNEQFF.

The chain recombines TRBV7-6 with TRBJ1-1; a possible D gene is TRBD1 (5 bases). Trimming took off 5 bases at V and 1 base at J, with 17 bases between the two ends. CDR3 length: 16 amino acids. The germline V gene encodes CDR1 SGHVS and CDR2 FNYEAQ. CDR3 in amino acids: CASSRPTGTTNTEAFF. CDR3 coding DNA: TGTGCCAGCAGCCGCCCAACGGGGACTACGAACACTGAAGCTTTCTTT.

The rearrangement joins TRBV14 to TRBJ1-2; D possibly corresponds to TRBD1 (6 bases). The V end was cut by 0 bases, the J end by 8 bases, with 10 bases between. The CDR3 is 13 amino acids. Germline V gives CDR1 SGHDN, CDR2 FVKESK. The DNA of the CDR3 is TGTGCCAGCAGCCAAGAAAAGGGGGGCGGCTACACCTTC. Encoded protein: CASSQEKGGGYTF.

This clonotype has a count of ten or more. The CDR3 loop is CASSYGYSNQPQHF. In nucleotides, the CDR3 is TGTGCCAGCAGTTACGGGTATAGCAATCAGCCCCAGCATTTT. The J gene is TRBJ1-5, the V gene TRBV6-2 or TRBV6-3; no clear D. Between the trimmed V and J ends, which lost 2 bases and 0 bases, there was a span of 5 bases. This CDR3 has 14 residues. Germline loops: CDR1 MNHEY, CDR2 SVGEGT.

Turning to this clonotype: A much bigger clone sits one base away, suggesting this may be a read error. The J gene is TRBJ1-5, the V gene TRBV7-2, with D possibly being TRBD1 (6 bases). V dropped 1 base and J dropped 3 bases, with 16 bases sitting between them. Germline-derived CDR1 and CDR2 are SGHTA and FQGNSA. The CDR3 covers 17 residues. The CDR3 DNA follows: TGTGCCAGCAGCTTAGGATTGGGGGGGCCTGACAATCAGCCCCAGCATTTT. It encodes CASSLGLGGPDNQPQHF.

The genes are TRBV6-1 and TRBJ2-7; TRBD2 is a possible D gene (5 bases). CDR3 size: 12 residues. Germline V gene data show CDR1 as MNHNS and CDR2 as SASEGT. Trimming shortened V by 6 bases and J by 6 bases, and 12 bases separated the two germline ends. CDR3 residues: CASRKTGSEQYV. In DNA, the CDR3 is TGTGCCAGCAGGAAGACGGGATCCGAGCAGTACGTC.

The CDR3 coding sequence is TGTGCCAGTAGTATAGATGGAGGGGGCTTGGATGGCTACACCTTC. This gives the protein CASSIDGGGLDGYTF. This chain joins TRBV19 and TRBJ1-2, with 7 bases fitting TRBD1. The CDR3 extends over 15 amino acids. V was clipped by 0 bases and J by 6 bases; unmatched bases: 7. The V gene's germline CDR1 is LNHDA and CDR2 SQIVND (reference sequence). Together with reference TRBV19 and TRBJ1-2, the CDR3 gives the full variable domain: DGGITQSPKYLFRKEGQNVTLSCEQNLNHDAMYWYRQDPGQGLRLIYYSQIVNDFQKGDIAEGYSVSREKKESFPLTVTSAQKNPTAFYLCASSIDGGGLDGYTFGSGTRLTVV.

This clonotype was counted at least ten times. This rearrangement joins TRBV20-1 to TRBJ2-7; 8 positions match TRBD1. CDR1 DFQATT and CDR2 SNEGSKA come from the germline V gene (reference sequence). CDR3 length: 20 amino acids. V was pared by 0 bases and J by 0 bases, with 19 bases of the junction left unmatched. The CDR3 protein is CSAREFESFGQGMSSYEQYF. The CDR3 DNA reads TGCAGTGCTAGAGAGTTCGAGTCGTTCGGACAGGGAATGAGCTCCTACGAGCAGTACTTC.

The chain recombines TRBV2 with TRBJ1-1, with a weak D call TRBD1 (5 bases). This CDR3 is 9 amino acids long. Germline CDR1 reads SNHLY; CDR2 reads FYNNEI. The V and J ends lost 10 bases and 11 bases respectively, with 11 bases between them. The CDR3 sequence: CATQNRAFF. The CDR3 DNA reads as TGTGCCACCCAAAACAGGGCTTTCTTT.

Here the CDR3 reads CASRDMVGYGYTF. The CDR3 DNA is TGTGCCAGCAGGGACATGGTGGGCTATGGCTACACCTTC. The chain joins TRBV12-3 or TRBV12-4 to TRBJ1-2; tentatively, D is TRBD1 (5 bases). V was clipped by 6 bases and J by 4 bases, with 12 bases between them. The CDR3 contains 13 residues.

This clonotype occurred many times. The rearrangement joins TRBV7-2 to TRBJ2-7; TRBD2 matches 14 bases. Germline V CDR1 and CDR2: SGHTA, FQGNSA. Trimming removed 3 bases from V and 3 bases from J; junction bases left unmatched: 4. This CDR3 spans 16 amino acids. In DNA, the CDR3 is TGTGCCAGCAGCTTCAGGACTAGCGGGGGGTTCTACGAGCAGTACGTC. It is translated as CASSFRTSGGFYEQYV.